The rows below give T cell receptor beta chains drawn from one sample of a study of neurological immune-mediated disorders. TCRdb fed the 5' RACE reads into MiXCR, producing one record per CDR3 protein. Among 50,000 to 85,000 distinct CDR3 sequences, 5.2% were seen once, and the ten largest hold approximately 3%. Material for sequencing was PBMCs. Source of these receptors: a woman aged 25 to 39 with multiple sclerosis. The CDR3 runs from the conserved cysteine through the conserved F or W. A D gene is named only where the DNA matches it firmly. A clone size is listed for some rows: how often the clone was seen (once, few, many), or a class if it is expanded.

V: TRBV6-5
J: TRBJ2-3
size: many
D: -
CDR3: CASSPGFSTDTQYF
DNA: TGTGCCAGCAGCCCGGGGTTCTCCACAGATACGCAGTATTTT

V: TRBV20-1
J: TRBJ1-6
size: many
D: -
CDR3: CSARVAQHNSPLHF
DNA: TGCAGTGCTAGAGTAGCACAGCATAATTCACCCCTCCACTTT

V: TRBV7-8
J: TRBJ1-6
size: many
D: -
CDR3: CASSLGETSPLHF
DNA: TGTGCCAGCAGCTTAGGCGAAACTTCACCCCTCCACTTT

V: TRBV27
J: TRBJ1-5
size: many
D: -
CDR3: CASSSWGGRPQHF
DNA: TGTGCCAGCAGTTCCTGGGGTGGTCGGCCCCAGCATTTT

V: TRBV5-5
J: TRBJ1-1
size: -
D: -
CDR3: CASSSLLTEAFF
DNA: TGTGCCAGCAGCTCCCTCCTCACTGAAGCTTTCTTT

V: TRBV7-9
J: TRBJ1-5
size: few
D: -
CDR3: CASSSSGYSNQPQHF
DNA: TGTGCCAGCAGCTCGTCGGGATATAGCAATCAGCCCCAGCATTTT

V: TRBV20-1
J: TRBJ1-2
size: many
D: TRBD1
CDR3: CSARRQGSEGYGYTF
DNA: TGCAGTGCTAGGCGACAGGGGTCAGAGGGCTATGGCTACACCTTC

V: TRBV20-1
J: TRBJ2-7
size: many
D: -
CDR3: CSARWLARSAYEQYF
DNA: TGCAGTGCTAGATGGCTAGCGCGGAGCGCGTACGAGCAGTACTTC

V: TRBV7-2
J: TRBJ2-5
size: many
D: TRBD2
CDR3: CASSSAGTRQETQYF
DNA: TGTGCCAGCAGCTCAGCGGGAACTAGACAAGAGACCCAGTACTTC

V: TRBV5-1
J: TRBJ2-7
size: many
D: TRBD2
CDR3: CASSPGTRYEQYF
DNA: TGCGCCAGCAGCCCCGGGACTAGGTACGAGCAGTACTTC

V: TRBV3-1
J: TRBJ2-5
size: many
D: -
CDR3: CASSQALAHVAETQYF
DNA: TGTGCCAGCAGCCAAGCCTTGGCCCATGTTGCGGAGACCCAGTACTTC

V: TRBV10-3
J: TRBJ2-6
size: many
D: -
CDR3: CAISESLRPNSGANVLTF
DNA: TGTGCCATCAGTGAGTCATTGCGACCGAACTCTGGGGCCAACGTCCTGACTTTC